The following is a T cell receptor beta chain sequence with its context. Antigen specificity is unknown. This specimen belongs to a study of OX40 agonist ivuxolimab in advanced cancers. Study details: Patients were dosed with the agonistic anti-OX40 (CD134) antibody ivuxolimab. Three patients, one with hepatocellular carcinoma and two with cutaneous melanoma, achieved partial responses.

The J segment lost 3 bases and the V segment lost 3 bases, leaving 5 bases of the junction unmatched. From germline, CDR1 is SGHRS and CDR2 YFSETQ. This CDR3 spans 14 amino acids. Regarding the study as a whole: No antigen was identified for the clonally expanded peripheral T cells. Clonal expansion from baseline to week 6 occurred in both CD4+ and CD8+ T cells.

TCRdb keeps only in-frame clones here, not all; method: immunoSEQ multiplex PCR. The table includes roughly 65,000 clones, roughly 80% detected once. The source is an adult with an advanced solid tumor such as melanoma, head and neck, liver or kidney cancer. This sample comprised CD4+ or CD8+ T cells sorted from blood, obtained in a trial of the OX40 agonist ivuxolimab. The chain couples TRBV5-1 to TRBJ2-5, with 7 bases that match TRBD1. The CDR3 here is CASSSGQVKETQYF. CDR3 sequence (DNA): TGCGCCAGCAGCTCTGGACAGGTGAAAGAGACCCAGTACTTC. Full variable domain (rest looked up from reference TRBV5-1 and TRBJ2-5): KAGVTQTPRYLIKTRGQQVTLSCSPISGHRSVSWYQQTPGQGLQFLFEYFSETQRNKGNFPGRFSGRQFSNSRSEMNVSTLELGDSALYLCASSSGQVKETQYFGPGTRLLVL.